This entry lists 14 T cell receptor beta chains sequenced from one sample in a study of shared clonotypes between healthy human individuals. Using immunoSEQ multiplex PCR, the repertoire was profiled, and TCRdb retains in-frame clones only, with some absent. Among under 2,500,000 clones listed, approximately 96% were seen once. The sample consisted of naive CD4+ T cells sorted from blood. Subset indicated: CD45RA+ positively selected. The source of these receptors is a man aged 18 to 35 in good health.

This chain connects TRBV7-9 to TRBJ2-4, with 7 bases identical to TRBD2. The CDR3 extends over 18 amino acids. The junction had 8 bases not matched to a gene; V was cut back by 0 bases and J by 0 bases. Germline loops: CDR1 SEHNR, CDR2 FQNEAQ (reference sequence). CDR3 sequence reads: CASSLAAGESLAKNIQYF. In DNA form, the CDR3 reads TGTGCCAGCAGCTTAGCGGCGGGAGAGTCCCTAGCCAAAAACATTCAGTACTTC. The full variable domain, rest sourced from reference TRBV7-9 and TRBJ2-4, is DTGVSQNPRHKITKRGQNVTFRCDPISEHNRLYWYRQTLGQGPEFLTYFQNEAQLEKSRLLSDRFSAERPKGSFSTLEIQRTEQGDSAMYLCASSLAAGESLAKNIQYFGAGTRLSVL.

This chain connects TRBV10-3 to TRBJ2-7; 9 bases line up with TRBD1. Germline V gene data show CDR1 as ENHRY and CDR2 as SYGVKD. Trimming at V came to 7 bases and at J to 0 bases, leaving 4 bases not matched to a gene. This CDR3 comprises 14 residues. The CDR3 DNA is TGTGCCATCAAGACAGGGGGTCTCTCCTACGAGCAGTACTTC. Translation gives CAIKTGGLSYEQYF.

This chain links TRBV6-5 with TRBJ2-7, with D possibly being TRBD1 or TRBD2 (5 bases each). Trimming left V 8 bases short and J 1 base short, with 18 bases between. Germline values: CDR1 MNHEY, CDR2 SVGAGI. The CDR3 is 15 residues long. The CDR3 is CASGRGGSGSYEQYF. Written as DNA, the CDR3 is TGTGCCAGCGGTAGGGGCGGGTCGGGATCCTACGAGCAGTACTTC.

The V and J genes are TRBV18 and TRBJ1-2, with 7 positions matching TRBD1. This CDR3 has 15 amino acids. V shed 3 bases, J shed 2 bases, and the junction held 6 bases outside the gene matches. CDR1 is KGHSH, CDR2 LQKENI, per germline. CDR3 region: CASSPWEGANYGYTF. CDR3 DNA sequence: TGTGCCAGCTCACCTTGGGAGGGGGCGAACTATGGCTACACCTTC.

The rearrangement joins TRBV19 to TRBJ1-2, with no clear D. Trimming shortened V by 2 bases and J by 6 bases, and 10 bases separated the two germline ends. In germline, CDR1 is LNHDA, CDR2 SQIVND (reference sequence). The CDR3 extends over 13 amino acids. The CDR3 sequence is CASSIPDRDGYTF. Written as DNA, the CDR3 is TGTGCCAGTAGTATACCGGACCGAGATGGCTACACCTTC.

About this clone: Other DNA sequences in this sample translate to the same CDR3. The genes are TRBV5-1 and TRBJ1-6, with D possibly being TRBD1 (6 bases). Trimming took 4 bases from V and 5 from J, leaving 10 bases between them. This CDR3 is 14 amino acids long. The germline gives CDR1 SGHRS, CDR2 YFSETQ. CDR3 DNA: TGCGCCAGCAGCCCAGGACAGAATAATTCACCCCTCCACTTT. Translated: CASSPGQNNSPLHF.

This clone was recorded only once. The gene calls are TRBV6-5 and TRBJ1-2; D not certain. V shed 6 bases and J shed 4 bases, with 12 bases lying between them. The CDR3 has 13 amino acids. Germline lookup yields CDR1 MNHEY and CDR2 SVGAGI. The CDR3 region has the DNA TGTGCCAGCAGCCTTGTGGGATTCTATGGCTACACCTTC. Its protein product is CASSLVGFYGYTF.

V gene TRBV7-2 combines with J gene TRBJ2-7; D call uncertain. Germline values: CDR1 SGHTA, CDR2 FQGNSA. CDR3 size: 15 residues. V lost 1 base to trimming and J lost 4 bases, with 14 bases between them. The CDR3 DNA reads as TGTGCCAGCAGCTTAGGTGTAGATGCCGCATACGAGCAGTACTTC. Its translation is CASSLGVDAAYEQYF.

This clone was found once. The rearrangement uses TRBV6-5 and TRBJ1-1; 7 nucleotides agree with TRBD1. Germline lookup yields CDR1 MNHEY and CDR2 SVGAGI. The V gene end was trimmed by 5 bases and the J gene end by 3 bases; junction bases not matched to a gene: 9. This CDR3 is built from 15 residues. CDR3 coding DNA: TGTGCCAGCAGTAGGCGACAGGGTCAGGACACTGAAGCTTTCTTT. It codes for CASSRRQGQDTEAFF.

A word on this clone: Within the sample, other DNA sequences also encode this same CDR3. The genes are TRBV29-1 and TRBJ2-7, with no clear D. The CDR3 has 12 amino acids. Germline V lookup: CDR1 SQVTM, CDR2 ANQGSEA. V was trimmed by 0 bases and J by 1 base, leaving 4 bases between them. This CDR3 is CSVEDLSYEQYF. The CDR3 DNA reads TGCAGCGTTGAAGATCTTTCCTACGAGCAGTACTTC.

This clone was seen a single time. The rearrangement uses TRBV10-3 and TRBJ2-1; 8 bases agree with TRBD1. Germline-derived CDR1 and CDR2 are ENHRY and SYGVKD. The junction had 11 bases not matched to a gene; V was cut back by 3 bases and J by 10 bases. The CDR3 totals 15 residues. Here the CDR3 DNA reads TGTGCCATCAGTGACCGGCAGGGGGCCCTCGCCGAGCAGTTCTTC. It encodes CAISDRQGALAEQFF.

Comment on this clone: The sample contains more than one DNA sequence encoding this CDR3. This chain uses TRBV18 with TRBJ2-7; D tentatively fits TRBD1 or TRBD2 (5 bases each). V was clipped by 3 bases and J by 3 bases, with 15 bases between them. Germline V gene lookup returns CDR1 KGHSH and CDR2 LQKENI. This CDR3 region has 15 residues. The CDR3 spells CASSPPGRLSYEQYF. Here the CDR3 DNA reads TGTGCCAGCTCACCGCCGGGACGTCTAAGCTACGAGCAGTACTTC.

The chain is built from TRBV2 and TRBJ2-7, with TRBD2 matching over 10 bases. CDR1 and CDR2 (germline): SNHLY, FYNNEI. V was clipped by 3 bases and J by 2 bases; unmatched bases: 4. The CDR3 is 15 amino acids. DNA for the CDR3: TGTGCCAGCAGTGATGGGCTAGCGGGGGCCTACGAGCAGTACTTC. This gives the protein CASSDGLAGAYEQYF.

The J gene is TRBJ2-2, the V gene TRBV5-4; 10 positions match TRBD2. The CDR3 extends over 16 amino acids. The germline CDR1 and CDR2 sequences are SGHNT and YYREEE (reference sequence). V lost 5 bases to trimming and J lost 3 bases; unmatched junction nucleotides: 7. CDR3 loop: CASRYLAGAYTGELFF. The CDR3 nucleotides are TGTGCCAGCAGATACCTAGCGGGGGCGTACACCGGGGAGCTGTTTTTT.